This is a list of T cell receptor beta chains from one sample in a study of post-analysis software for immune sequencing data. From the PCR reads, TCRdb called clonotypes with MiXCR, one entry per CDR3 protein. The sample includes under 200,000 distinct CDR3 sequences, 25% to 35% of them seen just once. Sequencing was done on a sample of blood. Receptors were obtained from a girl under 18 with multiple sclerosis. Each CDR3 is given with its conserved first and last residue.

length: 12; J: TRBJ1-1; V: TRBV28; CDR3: CASSLANTEAFF
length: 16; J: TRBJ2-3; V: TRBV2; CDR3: CASSEGPGGATDTQYF
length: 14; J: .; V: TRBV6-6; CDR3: CASSLRTGRGTQYF
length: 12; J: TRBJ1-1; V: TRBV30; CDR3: CAWSGGDTEAFF
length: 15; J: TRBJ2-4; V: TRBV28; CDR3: CATQTGLAGFGIQYF
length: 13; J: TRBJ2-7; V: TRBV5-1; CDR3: CASSWTPSYEQYF
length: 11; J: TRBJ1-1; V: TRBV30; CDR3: CAWRTGSEAFF
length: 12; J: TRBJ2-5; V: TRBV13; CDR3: CASSPLKETQYF
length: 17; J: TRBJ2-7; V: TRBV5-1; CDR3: CASSHELRLDTPYEQYF
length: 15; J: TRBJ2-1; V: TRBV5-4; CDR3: CASRIAGGPHNEQFF
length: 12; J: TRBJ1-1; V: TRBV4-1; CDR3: CASSQGGGGAFF
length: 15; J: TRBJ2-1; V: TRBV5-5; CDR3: CASNSASGGYNEQFF
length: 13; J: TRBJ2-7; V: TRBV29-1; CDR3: CSVEGGTSYEQYF
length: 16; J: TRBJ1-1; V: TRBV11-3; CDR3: CASSLASPRAWTEAFF
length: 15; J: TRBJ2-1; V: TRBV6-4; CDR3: CASSVGTGVPNEQFF
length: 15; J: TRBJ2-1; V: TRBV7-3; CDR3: CASSDPGHRLGEQFF
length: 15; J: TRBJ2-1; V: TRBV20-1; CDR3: CSAKNPSAGGETQFF
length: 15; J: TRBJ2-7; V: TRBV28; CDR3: CASSRPGQATYEQYF
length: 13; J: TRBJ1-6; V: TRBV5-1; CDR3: CAGRQDLNSPPHF
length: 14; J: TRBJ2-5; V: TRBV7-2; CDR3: CASSLKRSGGTQYF